The 17 T cell receptor beta chains reported below all come from one sample, sequenced in a study of T cell responses to AZD1222 COVID-19 vaccine. TCRdb keeps only in-frame clones here, not all; method: immunoSEQ multiplex PCR. The data contain about 140,000 clones, almost 95% of them singletons. The material was peripheral blood, obtained 28 days after the second AZD1222 dose. The receptors derive from an adult who received the AZD1222 COVID-19 vaccine.

The chain recombines TRBV30 with TRBJ1-5, with no clear D. Germline lookup yields CDR1 GTSNPN and CDR2 SVGIG (reference sequence). The CDR3 is made up of 18 amino acids. V gave up 0 bases and J gave up 0 bases, with 18 bases separating them. The CDR3 here is CAWSVQRAGARSNQPQHF. The CDR3 DNA follows: TGTGCCTGGAGTGTACAGAGGGCAGGTGCCCGTAGCAATCAGCCCCAGCATTTT.

CDR3 nucleotide sequence: TGTGCCAGCAGGGAGGACAGGGGGTACACCGGGGAGCTGTTTTTT. It is translated as CASREDRGYTGELFF. The chain carries TRBV2 and TRBJ2-2; 10 positions agree with TRBD1. The CDR3 runs to 15 residues. Germline V gene sequence: CDR1 SNHLY, CDR2 FYNNEI. The V gene end was trimmed by 6 bases and the J gene end by 3 bases; junction bases not matched to a gene: 4.

The chain has TRBV5-1 and TRBJ2-7; D tentatively fits TRBD1 or TRBD2 (6 bases each). The germline CDR1 and CDR2 sequences are SGHRS and YFSETQ. The CDR3 length is 16 residues. V lost 1 base and J lost 4, with 18 bases in between. The CDR3 protein is CASSLSGSGGGYEQYF. The CDR3 region has the DNA TGCGCCAGCAGCTTGTCGGGTAGCGGAGGGGGATACGAGCAGTACTTC.

This rearrangement joins TRBV28 to TRBJ1-4; D is unclear. V was cut by 3 bases and J by 0 bases, with 17 bases left in between. CDR3 length: 18 residues. Germline assignment: CDR1 MDHEN and CDR2 SYDVKM. The chain's CDR3 is CASSLFSGGGATNEKLFF. In DNA form, the CDR3 reads TGTGCCAGCAGTTTGTTTTCTGGTGGCGGTGCAACTAATGAAAAACTGTTTTTT.

The rearrangement links TRBV9 to TRBJ1-1; D not certain. This CDR3 has 15 amino acids. Between the trimmed V and J ends, which lost 0 bases and 0 bases, there was a span of 9 bases. Germline V CDR1 and CDR2: SGDLS, YYNGEE. CDR3 coding DNA: TGTGCCAGCAGCGTAGTGGGCAGTTTGAACACTGAAGCTTTCTTT. This sequence encodes CASSVVGSLNTEAFF.

The chain combines TRBV10-3 with TRBJ1-1, with TRBD1 as a possible D gene (6 bases). The CDR3 is made up of 13 amino acids. Germline CDR1 is ENHRY and CDR2 is SYGVKD. Trimming took 3 bases from V and 5 from J, leaving 10 bases between them. CDR3 DNA: TGTGCCATCAGTGACGGGCAGGGGACTGAAGCTTTCTTT. This codes for CAISDGQGTEAFF.

The J gene is TRBJ2-2, the V gene TRBV5-1; a possible D gene is TRBD1 (5 bases). The CDR3 loop spans 15 amino acids. Germline V gene lookup returns CDR1 SGHRS and CDR2 YFSETQ. The V end was cut by 1 base, the J end by 6 bases, with 13 bases between. CDR3 nucleotide sequence: TGCGCCAGCAGCTTGCTGGGGCTGGGGTCCGGGGAGCTGTTTTTT. Residues: CASSLLGLGSGELFF.

The V and J genes are TRBV28 and TRBJ1-2; D is undetermined. Germline V CDR1 and CDR2: MDHEN, SYDVKM. CDR3 length: 15 residues. V shed 4 bases and J shed 6 bases, with 18 bases lying between them. CDR3 sequence reads: CASSSSSRGWNGYTF. The DNA for the CDR3 is TGTGCCAGCAGTTCAAGTAGTAGAGGGTGGAATGGCTACACCTTC.

This clone was recorded once. V gene TRBV5-1 combines with J gene TRBJ2-1, with TRBD2 identical over 12 bases. The CDR3 has 15 residues. Germline CDR1 SGHRS, CDR2 YFSETQ. J was trimmed by 9 bases and V by 0 bases; bases with no gene match: 4. In nucleotides, the CDR3 is TGCGCCAGCAGCTTGGGACTAGCGGGAGTTGGTGAGCAGTTCTTC. The encoded protein is CASSLGLAGVGEQFF.

This chain links TRBV4-1 with TRBJ1-6, with a tentative D call TRBD1 (5 bases). V lost 0 bases to trimming and J lost 9 bases, with 6 bases between them. Germline CDR1 MGHRA, CDR2 YSYEKL. CDR3 length: 13 amino acids. The CDR3, as DNA: TGCGCCAGCAGCCAAGACAGGGTTTCACCCCTCCACTTT. Its protein product is CASSQDRVSPLHF.

J is TRBJ1-4 and V is TRBV7-6; possibly TRBD1 for D (6 bases). Trimming cost V 1 base and J 8 bases, with 17 bases left between them. Germline CDR1 is SGHVS and CDR2 is FNYEAQ. This CDR3 has 16 residues. The CDR3 DNA reads as TGTGCCAGCAGCTTAGGAGGGGGATACGATCGAGAAAAACTGTTTTTT. Its translation is CASSLGGGYDREKLFF.

The gene calls are TRBV5-1 and TRBJ1-2; weak D call: TRBD1 (5 bases). This CDR3 is 13 amino acids long. From germline, CDR1 is SGHRS and CDR2 YFSETQ. V lost 4 bases, J lost 8 bases, and 15 bases lay in between. The CDR3 DNA sequence: TGCGCCAGCAGCCCGGTAACAGGATTAGGCTACACCTTC. Translation gives CASSPVTGLGYTF.

CDR3 residues: CASSHHVQDRGLDNEQFF. The CDR3 DNA is TGCGCCAGCAGTCACCACGTTCAGGACAGGGGGCTGGACAATGAGCAGTTCTTC. The chain joins TRBV23-1 to TRBJ2-1; 11 bases agree with TRBD1. TRBV23-1 is known as an ORF, though its function is uncertain. With 3 bases clipped from V and 5 bases from J, the junction kept 12 bases outside the gene matches. This CDR3 region has 18 residues.

This chain links TRBV29-1 with TRBJ2-2; tentatively, D is TRBD1 (6 bases). Germline assignment: CDR1 SQVTM and CDR2 ANQGSEA. Trimming removed 3 bases from V and 3 bases from J, with 11 bases in between. The CDR3 loop spans 14 amino acids. CDR3 amino acids: CSVDQGHHTGELFF. The CDR3 DNA sequence: TGCAGCGTTGACCAGGGGCATCACACCGGGGAGCTGTTTTTT.

The chain uses TRBV5-1 and TRBJ2-7; D gene uncertain. The CDR3 has 13 amino acids. Per the germline V gene, CDR1 is SGHRS and CDR2 is YFSETQ. Trimming pared 0 bases from V and 3 bases from J, leaving 7 bases between. In nucleotides, the CDR3 is TGCGCCAGCAGCTTGGCGGCTTACTACGAGCAGTACTTC. Its protein is CASSLAAYYEQYF.

The chain uses TRBV5-4 and TRBJ1-2, with 7 positions matching TRBD1. CDR1 is SGHNT, CDR2 YYREEE, per germline (reference sequence). The CDR3 loop spans 14 amino acids. V dropped 1 base and J dropped 10; count of bases not matched to a gene: 10. The CDR3 region is CASSLQGGALVYTF. The DNA of the CDR3 is TGTGCCAGCAGCTTGCAGGGGGGTGCCTTAGTCTACACCTTC.

This clone was seen a single time. The chain uses TRBV7-9 and TRBJ2-1; 13 positions agree with TRBD2. Germline values: CDR1 SEHNR, CDR2 FQNEAQ (reference sequence). The CDR3 covers 18 residues. V shed 0 bases and J 4 bases; nucleotides not matched to a gene: 6. The CDR3 coding sequence is TGTGCCAGCAGCTTAGCTATGGGACTAGCGGGATCTTACAATGAGCAGTTCTTC. It yields the protein CASSLAMGLAGSYNEQFF.